Following are 11 T cell receptor beta chains from one sample sequenced in a study of T-cell memory formation after mild COVID-19 listed by TCRdb under 2021. The library was obtained by 5' RACE. The run used an Illumina NovaSeq 6000. TCRdb reprocessed the public reads (quality trimming at Q25 with fastp, clone calling with MiXCR) and kept in-frame beta chains. Each entry merges the rows of one CDR3 protein and shows their most common DNA and genes. The sample data list hundreds of thousands of distinct CDR3 sequences, and about 20% of these were observed just once. Under 8.5% of the sample rests with the top ten. Material for sequencing was PBMCs or a T cell subset sorted from them (not recorded which). The receptor source for this set is an adult woman who had mild COVID-19 (a few samples of this study predate the infection). The sample titles of this study are shuffled in the database, so cell type and time point are left out; the donor was told from shared clones.

The sample holds many counts of this clonotype. The chain joins TRBV20-1 to TRBJ1-1; D perhaps matches TRBD1 (5 bases). Germline loops: CDR1 DFQATT, CDR2 SNEGSKA (reference sequence). V lost 3 bases to trimming and J lost 1 base, with 12 bases between them. The CDR3 is made up of 14 amino acids. The CDR3 DNA reads TGCAGTGCTAGGGGGGTACCACCGAACACTGAAGCTTTCTTT. Encoded protein: CSARGVPPNTEAFF.

This clonotype has only a few counts. The chain combines TRBV3-1 with TRBJ2-2; perhaps TRBD1 as D (7 bases). From germline, CDR1 is LGHDT and CDR2 YNNKEL (reference sequence). The CDR3 extends over 16 amino acids. V lost 1 base and J lost 5, with 14 bases in between. In nucleotides, the CDR3 is TGTGCCAGCAGCCAAGCAGGGGGGTTGCAGACCGGGGAGCTGTTTTTT. This encodes CASSQAGGLQTGELFF.

This clonotype was seen a few times. The rearrangement joins TRBV7-2 to TRBJ2-2; 9 bases are shared with TRBD2. Trimming took 5 bases from V and 7 from J; bases not matched to a gene: 11. Germline-derived CDR1 and CDR2 are SGHTA and FQGNSA. This CDR3 contains 16 residues. The CDR3 DNA reads as TGTGCCAGCAGCCCCGCGGGAGGGCGAGGGAGCGGGGAGCTGTTTTTT. Protein product: CASSPAGGRGSGELFF.

This clonotype was recorded many times. At one end, the junction sequence differs from germline, possibly due to a read error. The rearrangement links TRBV20-1 to TRBJ2-4; weak D call: TRBD1 (5 bases). CDR3 length equals 15 residues. Germline lookup yields CDR1 DFQATT and CDR2 SNEGSKA (reference sequence). CDR3: CSARGRAIAKNIQYF. CDR3 DNA sequence: TGCAGTGCCAGAGGCAGGGCAATAGCCAAAAACATTCAGTACTTC.

This clonotype was detected a few times. The V gene is TRBV7-8, the J gene TRBJ1-1; D gene unclear. Germline CDR1 is SGHVS and CDR2 is FQNEAQ. The CDR3 is made up of 15 amino acids. The V end lost 5 bases, the J end lost 1 base, and 14 bases lay between the germline ends. The CDR3 loop is CASSDRETWNTEAFF. CDR3 nucleotides: TGTGCCAGCAGCGACCGGGAAACATGGAACACTGAAGCTTTCTTT.

In this sample, this clonotype turned up many times. The chain links TRBV29-1 to TRBJ2-7, with a weak D call TRBD1 (6 bases). V gave up 0 bases and J gave up 5 bases, with 17 bases separating them. The CDR3 totals 15 residues. Germline assignment: CDR1 SQVTM and CDR2 ANQGSEA. The CDR3: CSVEEGGAGVNEQYF. The CDR3, as DNA: TGCAGCGTTGAAGAGGGTGGAGCAGGGGTAAACGAGCAGTACTTC.

A few counts support this clonotype. The CDR3: CASSQGRWYEQFF. As DNA, the CDR3 is TGTGCCAGCAGCCAAGGACGTTGGTATGAGCAGTTCTTC. The rearrangement links TRBV3-1 to TRBJ2-1; no firm D call. This CDR3 has 13 amino acids. Trimming shortened V by 1 base and J by 8 bases, and 9 bases separated the two germline ends. Germline V gene sequence: CDR1 LGHDT, CDR2 YNNKEL (reference sequence).

V gene TRBV27 combines with J gene TRBJ1-2, with D unclear. The length of the CDR3 is 15 residues. Per germline, CDR1 MNHEY and CDR2 SMNVEV (reference sequence). The V and J ends lost 0 bases and 0 bases respectively, with 8 bases between them. CDR3 protein: CASSLSYGPNYGYTF. The CDR3, as DNA: TGTGCCAGCAGTTTATCGTACGGCCCTAACTATGGCTACACCTTC.

The chain links TRBV6-6 to TRBJ1-1; maybe TRBD1 (5 bases). CDR3 length: 15 amino acids. CDR1 and CDR2 (germline): MNHNY, SVGAGI (reference sequence). V dropped 2 bases and J dropped 0 bases, with 10 bases sitting between them. This chain's CDR3 is CASSYLQTVNTEAFF. The CDR3 DNA reads as TGTGCCAGCAGTTACCTCCAGACAGTGAACACTGAAGCTTTCTTT.

There are a few counts of this clonotype. This chain joins TRBV4-2 and TRBJ2-3, with D possibly matching TRBD1 (6 bases). Germline V CDR1 and CDR2: LGHNA, YNFKEQ. V was trimmed by 3 bases and J by 0 bases, leaving 7 bases between them. CDR3 length: 14 amino acids. DNA for the CDR3: TGTGCCAGCAGCCACGGACAGAGCACAGATACGCAGTATTTT. As protein: CASSHGQSTDTQYF.

This clonotype came up a few times. The DNA for the CDR3 is TGTGCCAGCAGTTTGGGGGAGGGGAGATTCTACGAGCAGTACTTC. Translation gives CASSLGEGRFYEQYF. The rearrangement uses TRBV12-3 or TRBV12-4 and TRBJ2-7; 7 bases are a match to TRBD2. The CDR3 is made up of 15 amino acids. J gave up 3 bases and V 3 bases, and 8 bases lay outside the gene matches.